This T cell receptor (beta chain) was documented in a study of T cell responses to AZD1222 COVID-19 vaccine. V was shortened by 4 bases and J by 4 bases, with 9 bases between the two germline ends. The germline gives CDR1 SGHRS, CDR2 YFSETQ. The CDR3 runs to 13 residues. Repertoires were generated with immunoSEQ multiplex PCR, while TCRdb's copy carries only in-frame clones and drops some. The repertoire has approximately 130,000 clones, 93% of them found once; the top ten carry 0.9% to 0.95%. The input for sequencing was peripheral blood, taken on day 0 of AZD1222 vaccination. The rearrangement joins TRBV5-1 to TRBJ2-1; D is perhaps TRBD1 (6 bases). This receptor was taken from an adult in good health. CDR3 coding DNA: TGCGCCAGCAGCACGGACAGTTACAATGAGCAGTTCTTC. Translating gives CASSTDSYNEQFF.